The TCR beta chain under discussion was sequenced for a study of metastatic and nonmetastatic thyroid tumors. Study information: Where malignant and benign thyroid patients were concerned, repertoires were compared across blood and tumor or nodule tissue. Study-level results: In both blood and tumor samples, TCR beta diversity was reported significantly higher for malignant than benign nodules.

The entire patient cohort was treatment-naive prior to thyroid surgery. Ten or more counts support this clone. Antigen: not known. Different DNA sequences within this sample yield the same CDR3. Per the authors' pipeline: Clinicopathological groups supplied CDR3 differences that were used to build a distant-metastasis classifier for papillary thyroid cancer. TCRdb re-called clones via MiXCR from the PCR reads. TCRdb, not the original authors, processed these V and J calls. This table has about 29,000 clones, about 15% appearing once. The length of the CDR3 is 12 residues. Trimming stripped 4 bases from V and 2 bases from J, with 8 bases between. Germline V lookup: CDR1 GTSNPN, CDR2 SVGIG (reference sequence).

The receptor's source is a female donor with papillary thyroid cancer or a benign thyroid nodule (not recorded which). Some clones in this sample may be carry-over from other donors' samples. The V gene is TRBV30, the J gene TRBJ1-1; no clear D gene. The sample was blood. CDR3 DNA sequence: TGTGCCTGGAAGAGTGGTAACACTGAAGCTTTCTTT. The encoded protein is CAWKSGNTEAFF.